The TCR beta chain described here comes from a study of blood T cells in healthy people across ages. Primed by a sample-barcoded 5' primer and a J-beta primer mix, a second PCR proceeded for 7 to 11 cycles. TCRdb re-derived calls from the 5' RACE reads in MiXCR, one entry per CDR3 protein. Of around 990,000 distinct CDR3 sequences listed, approximately 25% are singletons. Trimming at V came to 3 bases and at J to 5 bases, leaving 10 bases not matched to a gene. Germline loops: CDR1 SGDLS, CDR2 YYNGEE. CDR3 length: 15 amino acids. These records were also assigned to another study, of T cells of mothers and their children.

The clonotype comes from a girl aged 2 to 10 in good health. J is TRBJ2-5 and V is TRBV9; TRBD2 matches at 7 bases. Sequencing was performed on blood. Here the CDR3 DNA reads TGTGCCAGCAGCGCCGGGACCGGGAGGCTTGAGACCCAGTACTTC. It is translated as CASSAGTGRLETQYF.